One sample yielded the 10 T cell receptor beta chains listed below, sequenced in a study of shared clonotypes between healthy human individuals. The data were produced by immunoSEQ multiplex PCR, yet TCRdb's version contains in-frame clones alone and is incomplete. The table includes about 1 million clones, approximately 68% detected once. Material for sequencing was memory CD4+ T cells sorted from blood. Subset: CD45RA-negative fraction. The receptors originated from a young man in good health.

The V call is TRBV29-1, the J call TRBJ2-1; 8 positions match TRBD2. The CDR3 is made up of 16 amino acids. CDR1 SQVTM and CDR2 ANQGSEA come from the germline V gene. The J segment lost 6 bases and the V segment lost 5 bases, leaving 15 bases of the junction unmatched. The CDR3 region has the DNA TGCAGCGTTTACGGGGTGGACAGCGGGGGCCTCAATGAGCAGTTCTTC. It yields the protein CSVYGVDSGGLNEQFF.

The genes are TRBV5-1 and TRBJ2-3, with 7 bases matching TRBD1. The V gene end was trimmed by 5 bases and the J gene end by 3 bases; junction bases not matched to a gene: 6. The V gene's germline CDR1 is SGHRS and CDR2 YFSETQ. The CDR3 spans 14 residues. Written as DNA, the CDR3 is TGCGCCAGCAGTGCACAGGGGCCAACAGATACGCAGTATTTT. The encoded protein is CASSAQGPTDTQYF.

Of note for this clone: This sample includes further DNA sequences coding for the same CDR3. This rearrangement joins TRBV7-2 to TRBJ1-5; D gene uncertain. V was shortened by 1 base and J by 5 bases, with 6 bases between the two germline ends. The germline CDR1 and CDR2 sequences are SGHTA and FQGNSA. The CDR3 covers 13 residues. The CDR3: CASSLGRDQPQHF. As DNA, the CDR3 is TGTGCCAGCAGCTTAGGTCGGGATCAGCCCCAGCATTTT.

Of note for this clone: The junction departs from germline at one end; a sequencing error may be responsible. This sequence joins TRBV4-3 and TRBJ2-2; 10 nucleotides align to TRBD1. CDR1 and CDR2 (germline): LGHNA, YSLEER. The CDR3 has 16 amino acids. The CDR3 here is CASSPRQGAKTGELFF. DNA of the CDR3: TGCGCCAGCAGCCCCAGACAGGGGGCGAAGACCGGGGAGCTGTTTTTT.

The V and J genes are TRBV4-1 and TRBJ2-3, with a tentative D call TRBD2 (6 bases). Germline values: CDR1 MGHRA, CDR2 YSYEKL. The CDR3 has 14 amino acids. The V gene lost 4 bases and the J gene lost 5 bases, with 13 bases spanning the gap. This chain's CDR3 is CASSLGGLGDTQYF. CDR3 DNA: TGCGCCAGCAGCCTGGGGGGTTTGGGAGATACGCAGTATTTT.

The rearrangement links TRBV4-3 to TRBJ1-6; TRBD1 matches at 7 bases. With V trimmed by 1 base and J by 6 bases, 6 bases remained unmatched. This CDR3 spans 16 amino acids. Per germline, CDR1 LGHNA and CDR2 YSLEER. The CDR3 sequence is CASSQGDSSGNSPLHF. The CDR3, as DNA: TGCGCCAGCAGCCAAGGGGACAGTAGTGGTAATTCACCCCTCCACTTT.

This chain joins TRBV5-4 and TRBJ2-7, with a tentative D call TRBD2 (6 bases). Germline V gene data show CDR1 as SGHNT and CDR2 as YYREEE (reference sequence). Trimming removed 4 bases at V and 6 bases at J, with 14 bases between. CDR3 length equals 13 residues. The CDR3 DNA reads TGTGCCAGCAGCCCGGCGGGGTCTTGCGAGCAGTACTTC. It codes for CASSPAGSCEQYF. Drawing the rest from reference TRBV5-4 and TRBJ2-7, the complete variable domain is ETGVTQSPTHLIKTRGQQVTLRCSSQSGHNTVSWYQQALGQGPQFIFQYYREEENGRGNFPPRFSGLQFPNYSSELNVNALELDDSALYLCASSPAGSCEQYFGPGTRLTVT.

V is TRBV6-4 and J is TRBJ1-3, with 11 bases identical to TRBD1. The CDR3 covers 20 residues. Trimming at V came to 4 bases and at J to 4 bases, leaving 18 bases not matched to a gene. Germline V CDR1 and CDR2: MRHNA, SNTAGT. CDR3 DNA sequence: TGTGCCAGCAGTGTACCTGCTCAGGACAGGGGGCGACTTGGCGGAAACACCATATATTTT. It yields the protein CASSVPAQDRGRLGGNTIYF.

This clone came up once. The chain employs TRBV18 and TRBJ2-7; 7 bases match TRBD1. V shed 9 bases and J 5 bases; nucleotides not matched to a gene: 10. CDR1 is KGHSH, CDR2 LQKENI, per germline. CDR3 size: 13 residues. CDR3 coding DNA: TGTGCCAGTCGACAGGGAATTTTCAACGAGCAGTACTTC. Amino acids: CASRQGIFNEQYF.

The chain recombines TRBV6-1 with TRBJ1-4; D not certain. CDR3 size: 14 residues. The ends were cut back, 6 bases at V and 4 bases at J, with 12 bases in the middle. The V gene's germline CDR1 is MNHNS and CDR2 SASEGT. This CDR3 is CASSHDSLNEKLFF. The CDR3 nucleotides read TGTGCCAGCAGCCACGATAGCCTTAATGAAAAACTGTTTTTT.